What follows are 32 T cell receptor beta chains derived from one specimen sequenced in a study of cytomegalovirus exposure and HLA in healthy donors. PCR primers comprised 60 Vbeta and 13 Jbeta primers. Profiling relied on immunoSEQ multiplex PCR, and the TCRdb table lists in-frame clones only, not all of them. The profile shows roughly 130,000 clones, 70% to 75% of them singletons. The sample comprised PBMCs. These TCRs come from a woman in her forties in good health and CMV-seronegative.

This clone was seen once. The gene calls are TRBV28 and TRBJ2-5; D is possibly TRBD2 (5 bases). Germline CDR1 is MDHEN and CDR2 is SYDVKM. This CDR3 region has 14 residues. Trimming pared 2 bases from V and 2 bases from J, leaving 9 bases between. Here the CDR3 reads CASSLRGLQETQYF. The CDR3 DNA follows: TGTGCCAGCAGTTTAAGAGGGCTACAAGAGACCCAGTACTTC.

This sequence joins TRBV7-8 and TRBJ2-3, with D possibly matching TRBD2 (6 bases). The CDR3 sequence is 15 residues long. With 3 bases removed from V and 1 base from J, the gap between germline ends came to 11 bases. Germline CDR1 and CDR2: SGHVS and FQNEAQ. CDR3 sequence (DNA): TGTGCCAGCAGCTTGTGGGACTGGGGCACAGATACGCAGTATTTT. Translated, it gives CASSLWDWGTDTQYF.

This clone was seen a single time. DNA for the CDR3: TGTGCCAGCAGACAGGGGGAGTATGCAGGCTATGGCTACACCTTC. Translated: CASRQGEYAGYGYTF. The rearrangement joins TRBV27 to TRBJ1-2; 8 nucleotides agree with TRBD1. The ends lost 6 bases at V and 4 bases at J; junction bases unmatched: 10. Germline-derived CDR1 and CDR2 are MNHEY and SMNVEV (reference sequence). The CDR3 runs 15 residues.

The V call is TRBV28, the J call TRBJ1-1; TRBD1 matches 9 bases. Germline V gene sequence: CDR1 MDHEN, CDR2 SYDVKM. The CDR3 consists of 14 residues. Trimming cost V 6 bases and J 3 bases; bases outside gene matches: 5. The CDR3 protein is CASSPGQGDTEAFF. The CDR3 DNA follows: TGTGCCAGCAGCCCGGGACAGGGAGACACTGAAGCTTTCTTT.

The CDR3 spells CASSPTSGVNNEQFF. Written as DNA, the CDR3 is TGTGCCAGCAGCCCGACTAGCGGGGTGAACAATGAGCAGTTCTTC. This chain links TRBV11-2 with TRBJ2-1; 11 bases are shared with TRBD2. CDR1 and CDR2 (germline): SGHAT, FQNNGV. The CDR3 covers 15 residues. Trimming cost V 5 bases and J 5 bases; bases outside gene matches: 5.

This clone was counted only a few times. V gene TRBV5-1 combines with J gene TRBJ1-1; no definite D call. The CDR3 totals 14 residues. The V gene lost 1 base and the J gene lost 1 base, with 8 bases spanning the gap. Germline assignment: CDR1 SGHRS and CDR2 YFSETQ. This chain's CDR3 is CASSLLPGNTEAFF. The CDR3 DNA reads as TGCGCCAGCAGCTTGTTGCCGGGGAACACTGAAGCTTTCTTT.

V and J are TRBV5-1 and TRBJ2-1; 9 nucleotides align to TRBD1. This CDR3 has 14 amino acids. Germline loops: CDR1 SGHRS, CDR2 YFSETQ. The V gene end was trimmed by 4 bases and the J gene end by 8 bases; junction bases not matched to a gene: 7. CDR3 in amino acids: CASSPGQGFDEQFF. CDR3 nucleotides: TGCGCCAGCAGCCCGGGACAGGGATTTGATGAGCAGTTCTTC.

This chain connects TRBV5-5 to TRBJ1-1; 7 nucleotides align to TRBD1. V gave up 2 bases and J gave up 8 bases; unmatched junction bases: 9. Germline CDR1 SGHKS, CDR2 YYEKEE (reference sequence). The CDR3 extends over 14 amino acids. The CDR3 bases are TGTGCCAGCAGCTTTATGGACAGGCCCTCCGAAGCTTTCTTT. This codes for CASSFMDRPSEAFF.

A few counts support this clone. V usage is TRBV27 and J usage is TRBJ1-2; a weak D match, TRBD1 (5 bases). Germline CDR1 is MNHEY and CDR2 is SMNVEV (reference sequence). The CDR3 spans 13 residues. Trimming left V 3 bases short and J 7 bases short, with 12 bases between. The CDR3 bases are TGTGCCAGCAGTTTGATGCAGGGCTCTGGCTACACCTTC. As protein: CASSLMQGSGYTF.

V usage is TRBV18 and J usage is TRBJ2-3, with TRBD1 matching over 8 bases. The CDR3 has 18 amino acids. Unmatched junction bases numbered 8, after V lost 0 bases and J lost 0 bases. Per the germline V gene, CDR1 is KGHSH and CDR2 is LQKENI. The CDR3 DNA sequence: TGTGCCAGCTCACCACCTACAGGGACAGGCTCTAGCACAGATACGCAGTATTTT. Translating gives CASSPPTGTGSSTDTQYF.

This chain connects TRBV7-2 to TRBJ2-4, with 7 bases aligning to TRBD1. Germline V gives CDR1 SGHTA, CDR2 FQGNSA. The trim removed 5 bases at V and 2 bases at J, leaving 3 bases unmatched. CDR3 length equals 14 residues. The CDR3 DNA reads TGTGCCAGCAGCCTCAGGGGGACCAAAAACATTCAGTACTTC. The encoded protein is CASSLRGTKNIQYF.

This rearrangement joins TRBV5-1 to TRBJ2-1; D remains ambiguous. This CDR3 is built from 15 residues. Trimming pared 2 bases from V and 0 bases from J, leaving 9 bases between. Germline CDR1 and CDR2: SGHRS and YFSETQ. CDR3 nucleotide sequence: TGCGCCAGCAGCTTTACAAGCGACTCCTACAATGAGCAGTTCTTC. Its translation: CASSFTSDSYNEQFF.

The chain combines TRBV7-9 with TRBJ1-1; D ambiguous. There are 16 residues in the CDR3. Trimming removed 5 bases from V and 3 bases from J, with 19 bases in between. Looked up from germline, CDR1 is SEHNR and CDR2 is FQNEAQ (reference sequence). This CDR3 reads CASSKRGLAGYTEAFF. CDR3 bases: TGTGCCAGCAGCAAAAGAGGACTGGCTGGGTACACTGAAGCTTTCTTT.

This clone has a handful of counts. The chain employs TRBV5-6 and TRBJ2-2; a weak D match, TRBD2 (7 bases). Trimming removed 0 bases at V and 5 bases at J, with 14 bases between. The CDR3 loop spans 16 amino acids. CDR1 is SGHDT and CDR2 is YYEEEE in the germline V gene. The CDR3 sequence is CASSLADRGATGELFF. The CDR3, as DNA: TGTGCCAGCAGCTTGGCAGACCGGGGGGCTACCGGGGAGCTGTTTTTT.

The J gene is TRBJ1-4, the V gene TRBV19; 7 nucleotides match TRBD1. J lost 8 bases, V lost 2 bases, and 2 bases had no gene match. Germline V gives CDR1 LNHDA, CDR2 SQIVND (reference sequence). The CDR3 is 13 amino acids. CDR3 residues: CASSITGEEKLFF. The CDR3 region has the DNA TGTGCCAGTAGTATAACAGGGGAAGAAAAACTGTTTTTT.

This clone was detected only once. The gene calls are TRBV5-4 and TRBJ2-2; D unclear. The CDR3 runs 14 residues. CDR1 SGHNT and CDR2 YYREEE come from the germline V gene (reference sequence). V was trimmed by 2 bases and J by 1 base, leaving 6 bases between them. CDR3 bases: TGTGCCAGCAGCTTCGGCGGGAACACCGGGGAGCTGTTTTTT. Protein product: CASSFGGNTGELFF. The variable domain in full, with the rest retrieved from reference TRBV5-4 and TRBJ2-2, is ETGVTQSPTHLIKTRGQQVTLRCSSQSGHNTVSWYQQALGQGPQFIFQYYREEENGRGNFPPRFSGLQFPNYSSELNVNALELDDSALYLCASSFGGNTGELFFGEGSRLTVL.

The V call is TRBV19, the J call TRBJ1-1; D not resolved. This CDR3 contains 13 residues. The germline gives CDR1 LNHDA, CDR2 SQIVND (reference sequence). V lost 6 bases and J lost 1, with 9 bases in between. The DNA of the CDR3 is TGTGCCAGTAGAGAAGCTGGGAACACTGAAGCTTTCTTT. This encodes CASREAGNTEAFF.

V usage is TRBV5-1 and J usage is TRBJ1-6, with TRBD1 as a possible D gene (6 bases). The V and J ends lost 4 bases and 7 bases respectively, with 15 bases between them. The CDR3 has 15 amino acids. CDR1 SGHRS and CDR2 YFSETQ come from the germline V gene. The CDR3 sequence is CASSLEGGANSPLHF. The DNA of the CDR3 is TGCGCCAGCAGCCTGGAAGGGGGGGCGAATTCACCCCTCCACTTT.

In its sample, this clone was seen a few times. This rearrangement joins TRBV5-1 to TRBJ1-2; 7 positions agree with TRBD1. The CDR3 loop spans 14 amino acids. The germline CDR1 and CDR2 sequences are SGHRS and YFSETQ. V was clipped by 4 bases and J by 2 bases; unmatched bases: 5. The CDR3, as DNA: TGCGCCAGCAGCCCACAGACAGGGAACTATGGCTACACCTTC. Its protein is CASSPQTGNYGYTF. Looking up the rest from reference TRBV5-1 and TRBJ1-2 gives the full variable domain: KAGVTQTPRYLIKTRGQQVTLSCSPISGHRSVSWYQQTPGQGLQFLFEYFSETQRNKGNFPGRFSGRQFSNSRSEMNVSTLELGDSALYLCASSPQTGNYGYTFGSGTRLTVV.

V and J are TRBV2 and TRBJ1-2, with D possibly being TRBD1 (5 bases). The germline V and J ends were trimmed by 10 bases and 8 bases, with 20 bases remaining between them. The CDR3 contains 13 residues. Germline V gene data show CDR1 as SNHLY and CDR2 as FYNNEI. The CDR3 reads CATRGDSPVGYTF. In DNA form, the CDR3 reads TGTGCCACGCGGGGGGACTCCCCTGTAGGCTACACCTTC.

The chain employs TRBV5-1 and TRBJ1-1, with no clear D. Germline CDR1 SGHRS, CDR2 YFSETQ. The CDR3 covers 14 residues. Trimming shortened V by 0 bases and J by 2 bases, and 8 bases separated the two germline ends. This CDR3 is CASSLETHNTEAFF. Written as DNA, the CDR3 is TGCGCCAGCAGCTTGGAGACACATAACACTGAAGCTTTCTTT.

This chain connects TRBV19 to TRBJ1-5, with a weak D call TRBD1 (6 bases). Trimming removed 0 bases from V and 2 bases from J, with 11 bases in between. Germline CDR1 and CDR2: LNHDA and SQIVND (reference sequence). The CDR3 length is 16 residues. CDR3 sequence (DNA): TGTGCCAGTAGTATAGAGGGGGCCTGGGGCAATCAGCCCCAGCATTTT. As protein: CASSIEGAWGNQPQHF.

This clone was seen only a few times. The rearrangement links TRBV4-3 to TRBJ2-3, with 13 bases fitting TRBD2. Germline trimming cut 1 base from V and 0 bases from J; bases unmatched to any gene: 4. The germline V gene encodes CDR1 LGHNA and CDR2 YSLEER. This CDR3 has 18 residues. Here the CDR3 reads CASSQALAGGSSTDTQYF. CDR3 in DNA: TGCGCCAGCAGCCAAGCACTAGCGGGGGGGTCTAGCACAGATACGCAGTATTTT.

This rearrangement joins TRBV15 to TRBJ2-3; 9 bases align to TRBD2. The length of the CDR3 is 17 residues. CDR1 is LNHNV, CDR2 YYDKDF, per germline (reference sequence). With V trimmed by 0 bases and J by 3 bases, 7 bases remained unmatched. This CDR3 is CATSRDWAGGGTDTQYF. The CDR3 bases are TGTGCCACCAGCAGAGATTGGGCGGGAGGGGGAACAGATACGCAGTATTTT.

The V gene is TRBV5-1, the J gene TRBJ2-1; 12 bases agree with TRBD2. The V gene end was trimmed by 0 bases and the J gene end by 4 bases; junction bases not matched to a gene: 2. Germline V gene lookup returns CDR1 SGHRS and CDR2 YFSETQ. CDR3 size: 16 residues. The CDR3 nucleotides are TGCGCCAGCAGCTTGGCTAGCGGGGGGGCTTACAATGAGCAGTTCTTC. Residues: CASSLASGGAYNEQFF.

This rearrangement joins TRBV12-5 to TRBJ2-2, with D tentatively TRBD2 (6 bases). CDR1 and CDR2 (germline): LGHNT, FRNRAP. The CDR3 consists of 12 residues. The V end was cut by 6 bases, the J end by 7 bases, with 9 bases between. CDR3 DNA: TGTGCTAGTGGCCTCGGGGGCGGGGAGCTGTTTTTT. The encoded protein is CASGLGGGELFF.

This chain joins TRBV7-8 and TRBJ2-3; D gene uncertain. The length of the CDR3 is 16 residues. V lost 5 bases to trimming and J lost 2 bases, with 17 bases between them. Germline values: CDR1 SGHVS, CDR2 FQNEAQ. CDR3 coding DNA: TGTGCCAGCAGCGCTAACTCTTTTCCCCCCACAGATACGCAGTATTTT. Amino acids: CASSANSFPPTDTQYF.

The table lists this clone with a few counts. V gene TRBV6-5 combines with J gene TRBJ1-6; 7 nucleotides match TRBD1. Germline V CDR1 and CDR2: MNHEY, SVGAGI. Germline trimming cut 6 bases from V and 8 bases from J; bases unmatched to any gene: 10. This CDR3 is built from 15 residues. The CDR3 sequence: CASRTDRDSDSPLHF. The CDR3 bases are TGTGCCAGCAGAACAGACAGGGATAGTGATTCACCCCTCCACTTT.

J is TRBJ1-2 and V is TRBV28, with D possibly matching TRBD1 (6 bases). CDR3 length: 15 amino acids. V dropped 3 bases and J dropped 4 bases, with 15 bases sitting between them. Germline assignment: CDR1 MDHEN and CDR2 SYDVKM. CDR3 sequence reads: CASSFPTGRVYGYTF. The DNA for the CDR3 is TGTGCCAGCAGTTTCCCGACAGGTAGAGTCTATGGCTACACCTTC.

This clone turned up a few times. J is TRBJ2-7 and V is TRBV7-9, with 8 bases aligning to TRBD2. V gave up 5 bases and J gave up 3 bases; unmatched junction bases: 6. CDR3 length equals 14 residues. CDR1 SEHNR and CDR2 FQNEAQ come from the germline V gene (reference sequence). CDR3 amino acids: CASSAGRGGYEQYF. Written as DNA, the CDR3 is TGTGCCAGCAGCGCCGGGAGGGGGGGCTACGAGCAGTACTTC.

The V and J genes are TRBV5-1 and TRBJ2-1; TRBD2 aligns across 11 bases. V trimming: 7 bases; J trimming: 1 base; junction bases outside the gene matches: 7. Germline values: CDR1 SGHRS, CDR2 YFSETQ. CDR3 size: 16 residues. CDR3 sequence reads: CASGDLAGGSYNEQFF. DNA of the CDR3: TGCGCCAGCGGAGACCTAGCGGGGGGATCCTACAATGAGCAGTTCTTC.

This clone was recorded only once. The chain employs TRBV7-6 and TRBJ2-1; 8 bases are a match to TRBD2. There are 16 residues in the CDR3. In germline, CDR1 is SGHVS, CDR2 FNYEAQ. V shed 1 base, J shed 0 bases, and the junction held 2 bases outside the gene matches. The CDR3 sequence: CASSLVLADSYNEQFF. The CDR3 region has the DNA TGTGCCAGCAGCTTAGTACTAGCGGACTCCTACAATGAGCAGTTCTTC. Based on the CDR3 plus reference TRBV7-6 and TRBJ2-1, the full variable domain is GAGVSQSPRYKVTKRGQDVALRCDPISGHVSLYWYRQALGQGPEFLTYFNYEAQQDKSGLPNDRFSAERPEGSISTLTIQRTEQRDSAMYRCASSLVLADSYNEQFFGPGTRLTVL.